Below are 32 T cell receptor beta chains sequenced from a single sample in a study of blood T cell repertoires in COVID-19. Profiling relied on immunoSEQ multiplex PCR, and the TCRdb table lists in-frame clones only, not all of them. Found here are more than 110,000 clones, 84% of them singletons; the top ten hold approximately 6.6%. Sequencing was carried out using peripheral blood. These receptors all stem from a human donor in a cohort sampled during active COVID-19.

This clone was seen a single time. This chain links TRBV7-9 with TRBJ1-3, with a possible D match to TRBD1 (6 bases). CDR3 length equals 14 residues. Per the germline V gene, CDR1 is SEHNR and CDR2 is FQNEAQ (reference sequence). V was clipped by 4 bases and J by 8 bases, with 15 bases between them. CDR3 amino acids: CASSSEGRGDTIYF. In nucleotides, the CDR3 is TGTGCCAGCAGCTCAGAGGGCAGGGGTGACACCATATATTTT.

The DNA of the CDR3 is TGTGCCACCAAAGGAGAAAACTACCCGGTCTTCGGGGAGCAGTTCTTC. It specifies CATKGENYPVFGEQFF. This chain uses TRBV15 with TRBJ2-1; no definite D call. V was pared by 7 bases and J by 10 bases, with 26 bases between. Germline CDR1 reads LNHNV; CDR2 reads YYDKDF (reference sequence). This CDR3 spans 16 amino acids.

The chain has TRBV12-3 or TRBV12-4 and TRBJ2-7; D is unclear. The V end was cut by 0 bases, the J end by 6 bases, with 9 bases between. The CDR3 covers 13 residues. DNA for the CDR3: TGTGCCAGCAGTTTAGCAGGAGACTCCGAGCAGTACTTC. Translation gives CASSLAGDSEQYF.

The chain is built from TRBV19 and TRBJ2-3; D may be TRBD2 (6 bases). Germline lookup yields CDR1 LNHDA and CDR2 SQIVND (reference sequence). V lost 8 bases and J lost 2, with 17 bases in between. The CDR3 is made up of 15 amino acids. The CDR3 protein is CASSPLAGITDTQYF. The CDR3 nucleotides read TGTGCCAGTTCTCCACTGGCGGGGATCACAGATACGCAGTATTTT.

The chain is built from TRBV24-1 and TRBJ1-2, with 8 nucleotides matching TRBD1. This CDR3 is 13 amino acids long. CDR1 is KGHDR, CDR2 SFDVKD, per germline. The junction had 6 bases not matched to a gene; V was cut back by 8 bases and J by 5 bases. The CDR3 DNA reads TGTGCCACCAACTCCGGGACAGGATATGGCTACACCTTC. The encoded protein is CATNSGTGYGYTF.

The chain employs TRBV27 and TRBJ2-2; D gene unclear. CDR1 MNHEY and CDR2 SMNVEV come from the germline V gene (reference sequence). V lost 8 bases and J 0 bases, leaving 16 bases between the germline ends. The CDR3 extends over 16 amino acids. The CDR3 here is CASQRAKPTNTGELFF. The CDR3 DNA is TGTGCCAGCCAGCGAGCCAAGCCTACGAACACCGGGGAGCTGTTTTTT.

The chain joins TRBV29-1 to TRBJ1-4, with no clear D. V lost 3 bases and J 3 bases, leaving 14 bases between the germline ends. Germline CDR1 reads SQVTM; CDR2 reads ANQGSEA. The CDR3 sequence is 15 residues long. CDR3 loop: CSVEVADAANEKLFF. The DNA for the CDR3 is TGCAGCGTTGAGGTGGCCGATGCGGCTAATGAAAAACTGTTTTTT.

The rearrangement joins TRBV19 to TRBJ2-1; TRBD1 matches 10 bases. V trimming: 9 bases; J trimming: 6 bases; junction bases outside the gene matches: 11. The CDR3 totals 15 residues. CDR1 is LNHDA and CDR2 is SQIVND in the germline V gene (reference sequence). DNA for the CDR3: TGTGCCAGCCCCTACGACAGGGGGCCTGGCAATGAGCAGTTCTTC. Protein sequence: CASPYDRGPGNEQFF. Drawing the rest from reference TRBV19 and TRBJ2-1, the complete variable domain is DGGITQSPKYLFRKEGQNVTLSCEQNLNHDAMYWYRQDPGQGLRLIYYSQIVNDFQKGDIAEGYSVSREKKESFPLTVTSAQKNPTAFYLCASPYDRGPGNEQFFGPGTRLTVL.

This chain uses TRBV2 with TRBJ1-2; 7 positions agree with TRBD1. CDR1 SNHLY and CDR2 FYNNEI come from the germline V gene. With V trimmed by 3 bases and J by 3 bases, 16 bases remained unmatched. The CDR3 extends over 18 amino acids. The CDR3 here is CASSDGWAGGTLDYGYTF. In nucleotides, the CDR3 is TGTGCCAGCAGTGATGGATGGGCAGGGGGGACCCTGGACTATGGCTACACCTTC.

The chain carries TRBV12-3 or TRBV12-4 and TRBJ1-2, with a possible D match to TRBD1 (6 bases). Trimming cost V 2 bases and J 6 bases, with 10 bases left between them. CDR3 length equals 13 residues. CDR3 residues: CASSLSGGHGYTF. In DNA form, the CDR3 reads TGTGCCAGCAGTTTATCGGGGGGCCATGGCTACACCTTC.

This chain uses TRBV7-2 with TRBJ1-4; 9 bases line up with TRBD1. The germline CDR1 and CDR2 sequences are SGHTA and FQGNSA. The CDR3 spans 14 residues. V shed 5 bases, J shed 7 bases, and the junction held 5 bases outside the gene matches. This chain's CDR3 is CASSRDRGIEKLFF. CDR3 DNA: TGTGCCAGCAGCCGCGACAGGGGGATTGAAAAACTGTTTTTT.

V usage is TRBV19 and J usage is TRBJ2-5; D unresolved. Trimming took off 1 base at V and 3 bases at J, with 9 bases between the two ends. The CDR3 is made up of 14 amino acids. CDR1 and CDR2 (germline): LNHDA, SQIVND (reference sequence). The CDR3, as DNA: TGTGCCAGTAGTATAGGGCACAAGAAAGAGACCCAGTACTTC. Amino acids: CASSIGHKKETQYF.

J is TRBJ2-5 and V is TRBV5-4, with TRBD2 identical over 8 bases. CDR3 length equals 16 residues. V dropped 4 bases and J dropped 1; count of bases not matched to a gene: 9. The germline V gene encodes CDR1 SGHNT and CDR2 YYREEE (reference sequence). CDR3 amino acids: CASSPRSGGVQETQYF. The DNA of the CDR3 is TGTGCCAGCAGCCCGAGGAGCGGGGGAGTCCAAGAGACCCAGTACTTC.

The gene calls are TRBV18 and TRBJ1-1; 7 bases align to TRBD1. This CDR3 spans 14 amino acids. Germline V gene lookup returns CDR1 KGHSH and CDR2 LQKENI. J gave up 2 bases and V 4 bases, and 4 bases lay outside the gene matches. CDR3: CASSRRQGNTEAFF. Here the CDR3 DNA reads TGTGCCAGCTCACGAAGACAGGGAAACACTGAAGCTTTCTTT.

The V call is TRBV2, the J call TRBJ2-5, with 7 bases that match TRBD2. The CDR3 sequence is 15 residues long. The germline CDR1 and CDR2 sequences are SNHLY and FYNNEI. Trimming removed 3 bases from V and 4 bases from J; junction bases left unmatched: 8. This CDR3 reads CASSDGGRAGETQYF. The CDR3 DNA follows: TGTGCCAGCAGTGATGGGGGGAGGGCCGGAGAGACCCAGTACTTC.

The chain joins TRBV7-6 to TRBJ1-4, with D perhaps TRBD1 (6 bases). CDR3 length: 16 residues. Deletions cut 5 bases from V and 4 bases from J, with 17 bases between. Germline CDR1 SGHVS, CDR2 FNYEAQ. CDR3 sequence: CASSPRGGSGNEKLFF. CDR3 DNA: TGTGCCAGCAGCCCACGGGGGGGCAGCGGTAATGAAAAACTGTTTTTT.

J is TRBJ1-5 and V is TRBV11-2, with 9 bases aligning to TRBD1. Germline V gene data show CDR1 as SGHAT and CDR2 as FQNNGV. Trimming removed 4 bases from V and 6 bases from J; junction bases left unmatched: 7. The CDR3 has 15 amino acids. CDR3 loop: CASSYTGGAGQPQHF. CDR3 DNA: TGTGCCAGCAGCTACACAGGGGGCGCCGGTCAGCCCCAGCATTTT.

The chain joins TRBV4-3 to TRBJ2-2; D might be TRBD1 (9 bases). The CDR3 is made up of 16 amino acids. The V gene lost 8 bases and the J gene lost 7 bases, with 23 bases spanning the gap. Germline V gene data show CDR1 as LGHNA and CDR2 as YSLEER. CDR3 sequence: CASRLGTGLAGGELFF. The DNA of the CDR3 is TGCGCCAGCCGCCTTGGGACAGGGCTAGCGGGCGGGGAGCTGTTTTTT.

The genes are TRBV6-5 and TRBJ1-3; tentative D call: TRBD1 (5 bases). The germline CDR1 and CDR2 sequences are MNHEY and SVGAGI. V lost 7 bases and J lost 1, with 8 bases in between. The CDR3 runs 13 residues. The CDR3 sequence: CASTGRSGNTIYF. CDR3 nucleotides: TGTGCCAGCACAGGGCGATCTGGAAACACCATATATTTT.

The V call is TRBV6-5, the J call TRBJ1-2, with 7 nucleotides matching TRBD1. The CDR3 totals 15 residues. CDR1 and CDR2 (germline): MNHEY, SVGAGI. Unmatched junction bases numbered 8, after V lost 7 bases and J lost 0 bases. CDR3 region: CASTHRGQSNYGYTF. As DNA, the CDR3 is TGTGCCAGCACCCACAGGGGACAGTCTAACTATGGCTACACCTTC.

The chain employs TRBV11-2 and TRBJ2-3; tentatively, D is TRBD1 (5 bases). The CDR3 spans 16 residues. CDR1 and CDR2 (germline): SGHAT, FQNNGV. V was pared by 1 base and J by 0 bases, with 11 bases between. The CDR3 DNA follows: TGTGCCAGCAGCTTAGGAGGCAGGGTGAGCACAGATACGCAGTATTTT. It specifies CASSLGGRVSTDTQYF.

V and J are TRBV7-2 and TRBJ1-1; a possible D gene is TRBD1 (5 bases). Germline CDR1 SGHTA, CDR2 FQGNSA. Trimming removed 4 bases at V and 10 bases at J, with 10 bases between. CDR3 size: 11 residues. CDR3 nucleotides: TGTGCCAGCAGCTCCAGGGCTTTAGCTTTCTTT. This encodes CASSSRALAFF.

V usage is TRBV4-3 and J usage is TRBJ1-2, with unresolved D. The CDR3 runs 13 residues. Germline V lookup: CDR1 LGHNA, CDR2 YSLEER. V lost 0 bases and J 8 bases, leaving 10 bases between the germline ends. The CDR3 loop reads CASSQEVAGGYTF. The CDR3 DNA reads as TGCGCCAGCAGCCAAGAGGTGGCCGGGGGCTACACCTTC.

The chain employs TRBV5-8 and TRBJ1-1, with 7 bases that match TRBD1. Germline V gives CDR1 SGHTS, CDR2 YDEGEE. Trimming at V came to 4 bases and at J to 2 bases, leaving 5 bases not matched to a gene. This CDR3 region has 14 residues. In nucleotides, the CDR3 is TGTGCCAGCAGCACCGGACAGGTCAACACTGAAGCTTTCTTT. Residues: CASSTGQVNTEAFF.

This clone has just a few counts. The chain recombines TRBV19 with TRBJ1-6, with 8 positions matching TRBD1. Germline trimming cut 6 bases from V and 10 bases from J; bases unmatched to any gene: 5. From germline, CDR1 is LNHDA and CDR2 SQIVND (reference sequence). CDR3 length: 13 amino acids. DNA of the CDR3: TGTGCCAGTAGCCCAGGGGGCAGGTCACCCCTCCACTTT. Protein: CASSPGGRSPLHF.

The rearrangement uses TRBV28 and TRBJ1-2; perhaps TRBD1 as D (6 bases). Trimming pared 8 bases from V and 5 bases from J, leaving 15 bases between. The CDR3 consists of 13 residues. CDR1 MDHEN and CDR2 SYDVKM come from the germline V gene. In nucleotides, the CDR3 is TGTGCCAGCCGGGGGGCAGGGGATTATGGCTACACCTTC. Amino acids: CASRGAGDYGYTF.

This chain connects TRBV7-9 to TRBJ1-5; D gene ambiguous. Per the germline V gene, CDR1 is SEHNR and CDR2 is FQNEAQ (reference sequence). Trimming took off 5 bases at V and 8 bases at J, with 16 bases between the two ends. The CDR3 length is 14 residues. The CDR3: CASSLEGGWEPQHF. CDR3 bases: TGTGCCAGCAGCCTGGAGGGTGGCTGGGAGCCCCAGCATTTT.

This chain joins TRBV28 and TRBJ1-1; 7 bases align to TRBD1. Germline V gives CDR1 MDHEN, CDR2 SYDVKM. This CDR3 contains 14 residues. The J segment lost 6 bases and the V segment lost 1 base, leaving 5 bases of the junction unmatched. CDR3 residues: CASSLYQGGAEAFF. The CDR3 DNA reads TGTGCCAGCAGTTTATATCAGGGGGGCGCTGAAGCTTTCTTT.

This rearrangement joins TRBV6-5 to TRBJ2-5; 11 positions match TRBD2. The CDR3 extends over 16 amino acids. Germline V CDR1 and CDR2: MNHEY, SVGAGI. Losses at the gene ends were 2 bases for V and 4 bases for J; bases not matched to a gene: 6. The CDR3 spells CASSYASGGNGETQYF. DNA of the CDR3: TGTGCCAGCAGTTACGCTAGCGGGGGGAACGGAGAGACCCAGTACTTC.

The chain joins TRBV28 to TRBJ2-1, with TRBD2 identical over 12 bases. This CDR3 has 15 residues. Unmatched junction bases numbered 5, after V lost 2 bases and J lost 9 bases. CDR1 and CDR2 from the germline V gene are MDHEN and SYDVKM. The CDR3, as DNA: TGTGCCAGCAGTTTACGGACTAGCGGGGTCCCTGAGCAGTTCTTC. The encoded protein is CASSLRTSGVPEQFF.

In its sample, this clone was seen once. V and J are TRBV7-9 and TRBJ2-7; 11 bases are a match to TRBD1. CDR3 length equals 16 residues. Germline V lookup: CDR1 SEHNR, CDR2 FQNEAQ (reference sequence). V was pared by 5 bases and J by 7 bases, with 13 bases of the junction left unmatched. CDR3 DNA sequence: TGTGCCAGCAGCATCGCCGGGACAGGGGGACCGAGGGAGCAGTACTTC. Its protein product is CASSIAGTGGPREQYF. The complete variable domain, with remaining parts taken from reference TRBV7-9 and TRBJ2-7, reads DTGVSQNPRHKITKRGQNVTFRCDPISEHNRLYWYRQTLGQGPEFLTYFQNEAQLEKSRLLSDRFSAERPKGSFSTLEIQRTEQGDSAMYLCASSIAGTGGPREQYFGPGTRLTVT.

The chain uses TRBV2 and TRBJ2-5; the match to TRBD1 covers 8 bases. The ends lost 3 bases at V and 2 bases at J; junction bases unmatched: 8. Germline CDR1 is SNHLY and CDR2 is FYNNEI. This CDR3 contains 16 residues. DNA of the CDR3: TGTGCCAGCAGTGAGAGACAGGGGTGGCTTCAAGAGACCCAGTACTTC. Its translation: CASSERQGWLQETQYF.